The present TCR beta chain was sequenced within a study of neurological immune-mediated disorders (dated by TCRdb to between 2018 and 2020). With respect to the entire study: Among the roughly 34 multiple sclerosis patients, relapsing-remitting MS was present in roughly 30 and secondary progressive MS was present in 3. The 90 to 110 TCR-beta libraries covered PBMC samples along with longitudinal samples, technical triplicates, and paired sorted CD4+ and CD8+ T-cell subsets. Peripheral blood TCR-beta repertoires from HTLV-I-associated myelopathy (HAM/TSP) patients, multiple sclerosis patients and healthy controls were compared by UMI-based sequencing. The cohort comprised approximately 67 subjects: some 14 HAM/TSP patients, roughly 34 multiple sclerosis patients and approximately 20 healthy controls.

cDNA was synthesized by template-switch 5'RACE using a primer carrying a 10-nucleotide random unique molecular identifier by which each TCR transcript was tagged. Every sequencing run covered 15-18 subjects and yielded more than 170 million TCR-beta sequences. Total RNA was extracted with the RNeasy kit. TCR-beta VDJ regions were amplified with primers for the TCR constant region and the 5'RACE anchor, using the KAPA Real-time Library Amplification kit. Sample indexes and Illumina adaptors were added in a first PCR, and a second PCR then increased library yield. The roughly 650 bp TCR product was size-selected on a 2% E-gel SizeSelection system after Ampure bead purification. Before pooling, library quality was assessed on a Bioanalyzer, concentration was determined with Qubit, and library quantification was performed with the Kapa Library Quantification kit. Paired-end 2 x 150 bp sequencing of the libraries was performed on an Illumina HiSeq 2500. To increase sequence diversity, about 24-32% phiX was spiked into each library pool. Under the source paper's analysis protocol: Quality-filtered reads were processed with the UMI-based MiGEC pipeline, and over 85% of raw TCR sequences were removed by the MiGEC pipeline during error correction. IMGT germline references were used for alignment of VDJ genes, and clonotypes were defined by a unique CDR3 amino acid sequence together with V-J genes. Clonal expansion, Shannon diversity, and CDR3 relatedness (CalcPairwiseDistances, ClusterSamples) were evaluated with VDJtools, and phylogenetic trees were built with CLCbio workbench. Clones with at least 8 unique UMIs were defined as expanded, with this threshold being based on coefficient-of-variation modelling across technical triplicates. TCRdb passed the public sequencing reads through fastp at Q25 and MiXCR, retaining productive beta sequences. Merged by CDR3 protein, the rows form single entries marked with the most common genes and DNA. The V and J calls, along with clone size, are taken from TCRdb and not from the paper's own processing. The table for this sample lists roughly 70,000 distinct CDR3 sequences; around 5.2% of them were counted only once. Jointly, the top ten make up less than 3.5% of the sample.

The V and J ends are trimmed by 5 bases and 1 base, leaving 9 bases between them. From the germline V gene, CDR1 is SGHRS and CDR2 is YFSETQ. The CDR3 covers 13 residues, taking in both the cysteine and the phenylalanine. Just the 39-base CDR3 DNA is kept, in frame starting at base 1. This clonotype was counted only a few times. Its antigen is still unknown. No base quality values were provided; no much bigger clone lies one nucleotide off. Results the study describes overall, beyond this receptor: TCR clonal expansion was greatest in HAM/TSP patients and smallest in MS patients, who ranked below even healthy controls. In a phylogenetic analysis, the repertoires of 18 out of 34 MS patients fell into a single cluster of related CDR3 sequences, pointing to a possible signature at the repertoire level. Across subjects, expanded clones never shared an identical CDR3 amino acid sequence, which suggests that the TCR-beta repertoires in every group were private. No clinical or MRI features were associated with the MS cluster, and the authors said that larger cohorts are needed.

Libraries from unsorted PBMCs were made from 2 million PBMCs kept in RNAlater at -80 degrees C until RNA extraction. The multiple sclerosis patients were enrolled in a US clinical protocol that evaluated disease progression with magnetic resonance imaging. Peripheral blood was subjected to Ficoll-Hypaque density gradient centrifugation to isolate PBMCs, which were then cryopreserved in liquid nitrogen. The sequence joins TRBV5-1 to TRBJ1-1; the D segment could be TRBD1, given 6 matching bases. The sequencing sample was made of PBMCs. This receptor was obtained from a woman aged 25 to 39 with multiple sclerosis. The DNA sequence is given as TGCGCCAGCAGGCAACAGGGGAACACTGAAGCTTTCTTT. Protein translation: CASRQQGNTEAFF.